Each of the 2 T cell receptor beta chains below was sequenced from the same sample in a study of blood T cell repertoires in COVID-19. Assay: immunoSEQ multiplex PCR; the TCRdb copy retains only in-frame clones and omits some. This sample has 30,000 to 40,000 clones, with about two thirds found just once. The sample consisted of peripheral blood. These receptors were obtained from a man between 65 and 85 years old with COVID-19, enrolled during active disease.

The gene calls are TRBV12-5 and TRBJ2-1; TRBD2 matches 8 bases. In germline, CDR1 is LGHNT, CDR2 FRNRAP. Trimming took 5 bases from V and 7 from J; bases not matched to a gene: 7. This CDR3 comprises 14 residues. The CDR3 DNA is TGTGCTAGTGGTAGGCTAGCGGGCCTAAATGAGCAGTTCTTC. It translates to CASGRLAGLNEQFF.

The V and J genes are TRBV12-3 or TRBV12-4 and TRBJ2-3; D might be TRBD2 (5 bases). This CDR3 contains 11 residues. The V end lost 6 bases, the J end lost 11 bases, and 12 bases lay between the germline ends. The DNA for the CDR3 is TGTGCCAGCAGCAAAGACTACCTGCAGTATTTT. As protein: CASSKDYLQYF.